The TCR beta chain described here comes from a study of blood T cell repertoires in COVID-19 (TCRdb year 2020). About the investigation overall: Samples from collaborators originated in the United States, Italy and Spain and spanned both the acute and convalescent phases of COVID-19. The prospective study material was composed of cDNA or gDNA derived from T cells, B-cell-depleted T cells, or PBMCs. Deeply sampled blood TCRbeta repertoires from subjects exposed to, actively infected with, or recovered from COVID-19 were included in the dataset. The repertoires were made available in a free public database intended to serve as a resource for research on the immune response to SARS-CoV-2. Samples were obtained from the ongoing ImmuneRACE study (first 160 participants) and from approximately 1,200 subjects provided by 6 global collaborators. The sample metadata nearly always contained a de-identified subject ID, COVID-19 status, age in years and sex. HLA class I and class II types, where available, came from metadata supplied by the sample provider rather than from assay-based typing. What the research found in general, with its limitations: Clinical and demographic metadata were provided uncurated, with the amount varying by source and participant.

TCRbeta CDR3 regions were amplified from genomic DNA by means of the immunoSEQ Assay, a bias-controlled multiplex PCR. As for the original processing: Nucleated cell counts per sample were estimated from amplification of reference gene primers within the assay. To quantify the absolute abundance of each unique TCRbeta CDR3 rearrangement, sequence reads were collapsed and filtered. For each sample, productive Simpson clonality was calculated by taking the square root of Simpson's diversity index across productive rearrangements. As stored in TCRdb, this immuneACCESS dataset retains in-frame rearrangements with V and J assigned. A fraction of the clones does not appear; measured against another copy, unresolved V genes explain less than half of the discrepancy, and the remainder lacks a known reason. V, J and clone size are those of that table, while D and trimming were read from the DNA. The sample has over 60,000 clones on record, roughly 89% of them singletons. The ten biggest clones cover roughly 4.5% of the sample.

In the case of this clone: The antigen this receptor binds is unknown. No base qualities exist here, and no much larger clone lies one base off it.

Collaborating institutions collected whole blood in K2EDTA tubes following their own protocols. Collaborator samples were shipped for TCRbeta analysis as frozen whole blood, isolated PBMCs, or DNA extracted from either sample type. Sequences were obtained from peripheral blood. The clonotype originates from a woman aged 45 to 65 with active COVID-19.

The DNA sequence is TGTGCCAGCAGCTTAGTCAGGGATGGGGAGACCCAGTACTTC. This yields the protein CASSLVRDGETQYF. The chain links TRBV11-2 with TRBJ2-5; 5 matching bases give a weak D call of TRBD1. CDR1 SGHAT and CDR2 FQNNGV were looked up in the germline V gene. The junction carries 11 bases between V and J, which are trimmed by 1 base and 5 bases respectively. Spanning cysteine to phenylalanine, the CDR3 consists of 14 amino acids. The DNA shown is the 42-base CDR3, in frame from base 1.